These 27 T cell receptor beta chains were all obtained from the same sample, sequenced in a study of shared clonotypes between healthy human individuals. TCRdb's table, derived via immunoSEQ multiplex PCR, lists solely in-frame clones and lacks some. The sample carries over a million clones, around 76% recorded once. Material for sequencing was memory CD4+ T cells sorted from blood. Subset in this sample: CD45RA-negative fraction. The receptors originated from a man younger than 30 in good health.

This chain connects TRBV2 to TRBJ2-2; TRBD1 agrees at 9 bases. The CDR3 loop spans 16 amino acids. Germline values: CDR1 SNHLY, CDR2 FYNNEI. V shed 6 bases, J shed 2 bases, and the junction held 7 bases outside the gene matches. This chain's CDR3 is CASSETGQGNTGELFF. DNA of the CDR3: TGTGCCAGCAGCGAGACGGGACAGGGAAACACCGGGGAGCTGTTTTTT.

This clone was seen a handful of times. The V gene is TRBV9, the J gene TRBJ2-7; TRBD2 matches 10 bases. The germline gives CDR1 SGDLS, CDR2 YYNGEE. The CDR3 is 15 residues long. The junction had 7 bases not matched to a gene; V was cut back by 2 bases and J by 5 bases. DNA for the CDR3: TGTGCCAGCAGCGTCGGTAGCGGGAGGTTCCACGAGCAGTACTTC. The encoded protein is CASSVGSGRFHEQYF.

Comment on this clone: This sample also contains other DNA sequences that code for the same CDR3. The gene calls are TRBV9 and TRBJ2-7; D remains unclear. The germline CDR1 and CDR2 sequences are SGDLS and YYNGEE. V was trimmed by 0 bases and J by 0 bases, leaving 7 bases between them. The CDR3 loop spans 14 amino acids. CDR3 sequence: CASSVDGSSYEQYF. CDR3 DNA sequence: TGTGCCAGCAGCGTAGACGGGTCCTCCTACGAGCAGTACTTC.

The chain employs TRBV9 and TRBJ2-4; TRBD2 matches at 16 bases. Per germline, CDR1 SGDLS and CDR2 YYNGEE. The CDR3 covers 16 residues. Germline trimming cut 2 bases from V and 4 bases from J; bases unmatched to any gene: 0. The CDR3 sequence is CASSVGLAGGKNIQYF. The CDR3 DNA is TGTGCCAGCAGCGTGGGACTAGCGGGAGGGAAAAACATTCAGTACTTC.

To note about this clone: Other DNA sequences in this specimen translate into the identical CDR3. The chain combines TRBV28 with TRBJ2-7, with 7 positions matching TRBD1. The CDR3 runs 13 residues. Germline CDR1 is MDHEN and CDR2 is SYDVKM. Trimming removed 5 bases from V and 3 bases from J; junction bases left unmatched: 4. The CDR3 region has the DNA TGTGCCAGCAGTCCCTGGGACAGCTACGAGCAGTACTTC. This encodes CASSPWDSYEQYF.

About this clone itself: This may stem from a read error, because a much larger clone lies one nucleotide away. The chain joins TRBV5-1 to TRBJ1-1; D is possibly TRBD1 (5 bases). The CDR3 is 14 amino acids. Germline CDR1 is SGHRS and CDR2 is YFSETQ. Trimming shortened V by 1 base and J by 0 bases, and 7 bases separated the two germline ends. As DNA, the CDR3 is TGCGCCAGCAGCTTGAAGGGGTTGAACACTGAAGCTTTCTTT. Protein sequence: CASSLKGLNTEAFF.

The rearrangement uses TRBV2 and TRBJ1-2; D might be TRBD1 (5 bases). The CDR3 is 14 amino acids. V dropped 4 bases and J dropped 2 bases, with 11 bases sitting between them. Germline lookup yields CDR1 SNHLY and CDR2 FYNNEI. For the CDR3, the DNA is TGTGCCAGCAGTGGGGGACTGGTCAACTATGGCTACACCTTC. As protein: CASSGGLVNYGYTF. The variable domain in full, with the rest retrieved from reference TRBV2 and TRBJ1-2, is EPEVTQTPSHQVTQMGQEVILRCVPISNHLYFYWYRQILGQKVEFLVSFYNNEISEKSEIFDDQFSVERPDGSNFTLKIRSTKLEDSAMYFCASSGGLVNYGYTFGSGTRLTVV.

The V call is TRBV6-5, the J call TRBJ1-2; D not certain. Germline CDR1 and CDR2: MNHEY and SVGAGI. The length of the CDR3 is 11 residues. The V end lost 5 bases, the J end lost 7 bases, and 8 bases lay between the germline ends. The CDR3 DNA is TGTGCCAGCAGTGAAAGTGGTGGCTACACCTTC. It encodes CASSESGGYTF.

V gene TRBV6-5 combines with J gene TRBJ2-5, with D tentatively TRBD1 (5 bases). The end of the DNA fits TRBJ2-7 better, so the J call may be wrong. CDR3 size: 15 residues. CDR1 is MNHEY, CDR2 SVGAGI, per germline. The CDR3 DNA is TGTGCCAGCAGTTACGGGATCGAGACAGACTACGAGCAGTACTTC. It encodes CASSYGIETDYEQYF.

This clone was seen a handful of times. The rearrangement links TRBV30 to TRBJ1-6; 8 nucleotides align to TRBD1. This CDR3 contains 13 residues. The ends lost 4 bases at V and 8 bases at J; junction bases unmatched: 4. CDR1 GTSNPN and CDR2 SVGIG come from the germline V gene (reference sequence). CDR3 region: CAWMDRVDSPLHF. The CDR3 DNA follows: TGTGCCTGGATGGACAGGGTGGATTCACCCCTCCACTTT.

CDR3 coding DNA: TGTGCCAGCGTCGGGACTAGCGGACGAAATGAGCAGTTCTTC. It encodes CASVGTSGRNEQFF. The V call is TRBV7-9, the J call TRBJ2-1; 11 bases align to TRBD2. The CDR3 is made up of 14 amino acids. V was pared by 8 bases and J by 7 bases, with 7 bases of the junction left unmatched. CDR1 SEHNR and CDR2 FQNEAQ come from the germline V gene (reference sequence).

The chain has TRBV29-1 and TRBJ1-1; no definite D call. Germline V gives CDR1 SQVTM, CDR2 ANQGSEA. There are 12 residues in the CDR3. Trimming took 4 bases from V and 0 from J, leaving 6 bases between them. Written as DNA, the CDR3 is TGCAGCGTTGCCAGACTGAACACTGAAGCTTTCTTT. This sequence encodes CSVARLNTEAFF.

This clone occurred a few times. The chain carries TRBV4-3 and TRBJ2-1; TRBD2 matches at 10 bases. The trim removed 1 base at V and 5 bases at J, leaving 8 bases unmatched. Germline V gene sequence: CDR1 LGHNA, CDR2 YSLEER. CDR3 length: 17 residues. DNA for the CDR3: TGCGCCAGCAGCCAAGGAGGACTAGCGGTGTGGGACAATGAGCAGTTCTTC. Its protein product is CASSQGGLAVWDNEQFF.

This clone was counted a single time. Other DNA sequences from this sample encode an identical CDR3 as well. The CDR3: CASSLEGGQPQHF. As DNA, the CDR3 is TGTGCCAGCAGCTTAGAGGGAGGACAGCCCCAGCATTTT. The rearrangement links TRBV7-9 to TRBJ1-5; unclear D gene. V was cut by 1 base and J by 7 bases, with 8 bases left in between. This CDR3 comprises 13 residues. CDR1 is SEHNR, CDR2 FQNEAQ, per germline (reference sequence).

This clone was observed a few times. The genes are TRBV9 and TRBJ2-7, with TRBD1 matching over 7 bases. CDR1 is SGDLS, CDR2 YYNGEE, per germline. The CDR3 runs 14 residues. V lost 0 bases, J lost 4 bases, and 4 bases stayed unmatched. The CDR3 loop reads CASSVATGKYEQYF. DNA of the CDR3: TGTGCCAGCAGCGTAGCGACAGGGAAATACGAGCAGTACTTC.

The rearrangement joins TRBV6-5 to TRBJ1-6, with TRBD1 identical over 10 bases. With 4 bases clipped from V and 10 bases from J, the junction kept 4 bases outside the gene matches. CDR1 MNHEY and CDR2 SVGAGI come from the germline V gene. The CDR3 covers 14 residues. The CDR3 DNA follows: TGTGCCAGCAGTTCGGGGACAGGGGACTCACCCCTCCACTTT. This encodes CASSSGTGDSPLHF.

The chain recombines TRBV5-1 with TRBJ2-2, with 7 positions matching TRBD1. V lost 0 bases, J lost 5 bases, and 4 bases stayed unmatched. Germline assignment: CDR1 SGHRS and CDR2 YFSETQ. The CDR3 has 15 amino acids. The CDR3 sequence is CASSLVGGATGELFF. CDR3 DNA sequence: TGCGCCAGCAGCTTGGTAGGGGGCGCGACCGGGGAGCTGTTTTTT.

This clone showed up just once. This chain joins TRBV30 and TRBJ2-5, with D possibly being TRBD2 (6 bases). Between the trimmed V and J ends, which lost 2 bases and 5 bases, there was a span of 15 bases. In germline, CDR1 is GTSNPN, CDR2 SVGIG (reference sequence). CDR3 size: 14 residues. CDR3 in DNA: TGTGCCTGGAGTCTAGGTCGGGGGTCGGAGACCCAGTACTTC. Residues: CAWSLGRGSETQYF. Looking up the rest from reference TRBV30 and TRBJ2-5 gives the full variable domain: SQTIHQWPATLVQPVGSPLSLECTVEGTSNPNLYWYRQAAGRGLQLLFYSVGIGQISSEVPQNLSASRPQDRQFILSSKKLLLSDSGFYLCAWSLGRGSETQYFGPGTRLLVL.

The chain employs TRBV12-5 and TRBJ2-1, with 7 bases that match TRBD2. Germline assignment: CDR1 LGHNT and CDR2 FRNRAP. The CDR3 totals 17 residues. V lost 6 bases to trimming and J lost 1 base; unmatched junction nucleotides: 12. The CDR3 region is CASGGLGGVGSYNEQFF. The DNA for the CDR3 is TGTGCTAGTGGCGGACTAGGTGGGGTCGGTTCCTACAATGAGCAGTTCTTC.

The chain couples TRBV30 to TRBJ2-2; tentatively, D is TRBD1 or TRBD2 (7 bases each). Germline CDR1 reads GTSNPN; CDR2 reads SVGIG (reference sequence). Deletions cut 5 bases from V and 6 bases from J, with 22 bases between. The CDR3 extends over 16 amino acids. The CDR3: CAWSPGGTMMAGELFF. The DNA of the CDR3 is TGTGCCTGGTCCCCAGGGGGGACTATGATGGCCGGGGAGCTGTTTTTT.

This clone is a singleton in its sample. At one of its ends the junction is not consistent with the germline gene, which may arise from a read error. This rearrangement joins TRBV7-8 to TRBJ2-7; D might be TRBD1 (5 bases). The germline V gene encodes CDR1 SGHVS and CDR2 FQNEAQ. CDR3 size: 13 residues. The CDR3 protein is CASSLGLLETVVF. The CDR3 DNA reads as TGTGCCAGCAGCTTAGGGTTGCTGGAGACAGTCGTCTTC.

The chain joins TRBV18 to TRBJ2-3; possible D gene TRBD1, 6 bases. The germline V and J ends were trimmed by 2 bases and 6 bases, with 15 bases remaining between them. The CDR3 spans 15 residues. Germline loops: CDR1 KGHSH, CDR2 LQKENI. In DNA, the CDR3 is TGTGCCAGCTCACCAGAGTGGGGGCTGGGTGATACGCAGTATTTT. Translation gives CASSPEWGLGDTQYF. The full variable domain, its missing parts supplied by reference TRBV18 and TRBJ2-3, is NAGVMQNPRHLVRRRGQEARLRCSPMKGHSHVYWYRQLPEEGLKFMVYLQKENIIDESGMPKERFSAEFPKEGPSILRIQQVVRGDSAAYFCASSPEWGLGDTQYFGPGTRLTVL.

For this clone: The sample contains more than one DNA sequence encoding this CDR3. This rearrangement joins TRBV5-1 to TRBJ2-5, with D unresolved. The germline CDR1 and CDR2 sequences are SGHRS and YFSETQ. The V and J ends lost 0 bases and 2 bases respectively, with 5 bases between them. The CDR3 spans 13 residues. This CDR3 reads CASSLGVQETQYF. CDR3 bases: TGCGCCAGCAGCTTGGGCGTACAAGAGACCCAGTACTTC.

The chain employs TRBV27 and TRBJ1-6; D is ambiguous. Germline CDR1 reads MNHEY; CDR2 reads SMNVEV (reference sequence). The CDR3 extends over 16 amino acids. With 2 bases removed from V and 6 bases from J, the gap between germline ends came to 14 bases. Written as DNA, the CDR3 is TGTGCCAGCAGTTTAGAAGCGGGGAATGGTAATTCACCCCTCCACTTT. Amino acid sequence: CASSLEAGNGNSPLHF.

The chain uses TRBV10-1 and TRBJ1-2, with unresolved D. Germline V gene lookup returns CDR1 WNHNN and CDR2 SYGVQD (reference sequence). The CDR3 runs 13 residues. V dropped 2 bases and J dropped 4 bases, with 8 bases sitting between them. In DNA, the CDR3 is TGCGCCAGCAGTGAGGAGACACCCTATGGCTACACCTTC. This translates into CASSEETPYGYTF.

This chain connects TRBV11-3 to TRBJ2-1; 7 bases line up with TRBD1. This CDR3 region has 13 residues. The V and J ends lost 6 bases and 5 bases, in that order; junction bases with no gene match: 4. From germline, CDR1 is SGHNT and CDR2 YENEEA. This chain's CDR3 is CASSQGQHNEQFF. The CDR3 nucleotides read TGTGCCAGCAGTCAGGGACAGCACAATGAGCAGTTCTTC.

The V and J genes are TRBV11-2 and TRBJ2-3; D is ambiguous. The CDR3 spans 15 residues. The V gene lost 5 bases and the J gene lost 0 bases, with 12 bases spanning the gap. Germline assignment: CDR1 SGHAT and CDR2 FQNNGV. This CDR3 reads CASSRRNSSTDTQYF. The DNA for the CDR3 is TGTGCCAGCAGCCGCAGGAACTCTAGCACAGATACGCAGTATTTT.